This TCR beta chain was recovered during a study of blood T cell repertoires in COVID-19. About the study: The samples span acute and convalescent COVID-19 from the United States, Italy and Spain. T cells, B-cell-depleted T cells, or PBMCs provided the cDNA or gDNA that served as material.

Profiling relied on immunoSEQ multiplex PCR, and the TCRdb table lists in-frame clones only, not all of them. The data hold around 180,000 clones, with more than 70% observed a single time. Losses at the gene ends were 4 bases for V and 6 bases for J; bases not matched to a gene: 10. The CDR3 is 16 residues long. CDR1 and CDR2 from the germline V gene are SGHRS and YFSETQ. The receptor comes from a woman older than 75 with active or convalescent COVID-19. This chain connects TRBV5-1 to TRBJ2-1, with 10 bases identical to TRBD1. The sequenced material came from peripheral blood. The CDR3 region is CASSPGTGVGFNEQFF. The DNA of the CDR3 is TGCGCCAGCAGCCCCGGGACAGGGGTAGGTTTCAATGAGCAGTTCTTC.